This T cell receptor beta chain was sequenced for a study of blood T cell repertoires in COVID-19. Study-wide context: From the United States, Italy and Spain came samples of acute and convalescent COVID-19. Sources were T cells, B-cell-depleted T cells, or PBMCs; the material itself was cDNA or gDNA.

Followed over time, Seattle patients had been enrolled while infection was active. This CDR3 has 14 residues. Germline V gives CDR1 SGHRS, CDR2 YFSETQ. Between the trimmed V and J ends, which lost 4 bases and 6 bases, there was a span of 16 bases. TCRdb's table, derived via immunoSEQ multiplex PCR, lists solely in-frame clones and lacks some. The table lists nearly 350,000 clones, about nine tenths of them singletons. This receptor was obtained from a woman in her 70s with COVID-19, enrolled during active disease. This chain links TRBV5-1 with TRBJ1-1; D is perhaps TRBD1 (6 bases). The sample taken for sequencing was peripheral blood. The CDR3: CASSLTGYEAEAFF. In DNA, the CDR3 is TGCGCCAGCAGCCTGACAGGTTACGAGGCTGAAGCTTTCTTT. The variable domain in full, with the rest retrieved from reference TRBV5-1 and TRBJ1-1, is KAGVTQTPRYLIKTRGQQVTLSCSPISGHRSVSWYQQTPGQGLQFLFEYFSETQRNKGNFPGRFSGRQFSNSRSEMNVSTLELGDSALYLCASSLTGYEAEAFFGQGTRLTVV.